This is a list of T cell receptor beta chains from one sample in a study of beta chain features in type 1 diabetes. TCRdb's table, derived via immunoSEQ multiplex PCR, lists solely in-frame clones and lacks some. Here the sample spans 150,000 to 190,000 clones, 10% being singletons. Sequenced material: central memory CD4+ T cells from blood. Receptor source: a man aged 30 to 45 with type 1 diabetes. The CDR3 runs from the conserved cysteine through the conserved F or W. A D gene is named only where the DNA matches it firmly. Where a row states a size, it is once, few, many or the class of an expanded clone; other rows omit it.

V,D,size,J,CDR3,DNA
TRBV25-1,TRBD2,few,TRBJ2-3,CASSEGYGRTDTQYF,TGTGCCAGCAGTGAGGGTTACGGGAGGACAGATACGCAGTATTTT
TRBV2,TRBD2,few,TRBJ2-1,CATIQLAGDNEQFF,TGTGCCACCATCCAACTAGCGGGAGACAATGAGCAGTTCTTC
TRBV2,TRBD1,few,TRBJ1-2,CAIYTGGYGYTF,TGTGCCATCTATACAGGGGGCTATGGCTACACCTTC
TRBV11-2,NA,few,TRBJ2-5,CASGRGTSRQETQYF,TGTGCCAGCGGACGCGGCACTAGCCGTCAAGAGACCCAGTACTTC
TRBV9,NA,few,TRBJ2-1,CASSVRTANEQFF,TGTGCCAGCAGCGTTCGGACTGCTAATGAGCAGTTCTTC
TRBV4-2,NA,few,TRBJ2-5,CASSREDYSQETQYF,TGTGCCAGCAGCCGGGAAGACTACTCCCAAGAGACCCAGTACTTC
TRBV7-2,TRBD1,few,TRBJ2-7,CASTRSGTGLGEQYF,TGTGCCAGCACCCGTTCCGGGACAGGGTTAGGTGAGCAGTACTTC
TRBV15,NA,few,TRBJ1-1,CATSRGKVGRNTEAFF,TGTGCCACCAGCAGAGGCAAGGTTGGGCGGAACACTGAAGCTTTCTTT
TRBV7-7,NA,NA,TRBJ2-5,CASSLSLRDTQYF,TGTGCTAGCAGCTTATCTCTCCGCGATACCCAGTACTTC
TRBV7-2,NA,few,TRBJ1-2,CASSPHGGSAKDGYTF,TGTGCCAGCAGCCCCCACGGGGGAAGCGCAAAGGATGGCTACACCTTC
TRBV2,TRBD2,NA,TRBJ2-7,CASSTTSGRTYEQYF,TGTGCCAGCAGTACAACTAGCGGGAGGACATACGAGCAGTACTTC
TRBV15,NA,few,TRBJ1-2,CATSRDVQNYGYTF,TGTGCCACCAGCAGAGATGTACAGAACTATGGCTACACCTTC
TRBV28,NA,few,TRBJ2-7,CASTEGTSSYEQYF,TGTGCCAGCACAGAGGGAACCTCCTCCTACGAGCAGTACTTC
TRBV6-1,NA,NA,TRBJ1-1,CASEISEAFF,TGTGCCAGTGAGATTTCGGAAGCTTTCTTT
TRBV23-1,TRBD1,many,TRBJ2-3,CASSQRDRGTDTQYF,TGCGCCAGCAGTCAAAGGGACAGGGGAACAGATACGCAGTATTTT
TRBV19,TRBD1,NA,TRBJ1-2,CASTRDRRYGYTF,TGTGCCAGTACCCGGGACAGACGCTATGGCTACACCTTC
TRBV5-4,NA,few,TRBJ2-2,CASSLGAGTAPGELFF,TGTGCCAGCAGCTTGGGTGCGGGAACAGCTCCCGGGGAGCTGTTTTTT
TRBV5-1,NA,few,TRBJ2-6,CASSSSGGTGANVLTF,TGCGCCAGCAGCTCCAGTGGGGGCACTGGGGCCAACGTCCTGACTTTC
TRBV4-1,TRBD2,NA,TRBJ2-7,CASSQGGSGVPYEQYF,TGCGCCAGCAGCCAAGGGGGTAGCGGGGTCCCCTACGAGCAGTACTTC
TRBV27,NA,NA,TRBJ1-5,CASSLKEYQPQHF,TGTGCCAGCAGTTTAAAGGAGTATCAGCCCCAGCATTTT
TRBV30,NA,few,TRBJ2-5,CAWSQRHRGTQYF,TGTGCCTGGAGCCAAAGGCACCGGGGGACCCAGTACTTC
TRBV19,TRBD2,few,TRBJ2-1,CASKSSGRVNEQFF,TGTGCCAGTAAGAGTAGCGGGAGGGTCAATGAGCAGTTCTTC
TRBV27,TRBD1,NA,TRBJ2-7,CASSTQGVLPKQYF,TGTGCCAGCAGTACACAGGGGGTTTTGCCTAAGCAGTACTTC
TRBV7-3,TRBD1,NA,TRBJ2-6,CASAKTGQNGANVLTF,TGTGCCAGCGCCAAGACAGGGCAAAATGGGGCCAACGTCCTGACTTTC
TRBV14,TRBD2,few,TRBJ2-1,CASSPWTSGSSYNEQFF,TGTGCCAGCAGCCCCTGGACTAGCGGGAGCTCCTACAATGAGCAGTTCTTC
TRBV19,NA,few,TRBJ1-1,CASSFSLRSNTEAFF,TGTGCCAGTAGTTTCTCCTTGAGGTCGAACACTGAAGCTTTCTTT
TRBV5-4,TRBD1,NA,TRBJ1-5,CASSQDSGQGSQPQHF,TGTGCCAGCAGCCAAGATTCCGGACAGGGATCTCAGCCCCAGCATTTT
TRBV19,NA,NA,TRBJ2-1,CASSISPRGNEQFF,TGTGCCAGTAGTATCTCCCCGCGGGGCAATGAGCAGTTCTTC
TRBV7-2,NA,NA,TRBJ1-5,CASSSPGGRQPQHF,TGTGCCAGCAGCTCCCCCGGGGGACGACAGCCCCAGCATTTT
TRBV11-2,NA,few,TRBJ1-1,CASSLALNTEAFF,TGTGCCAGCAGCTTAGCCCTAAACACTGAAGCTTTCTTT
TRBV29-1,TRBD2,NA,TRBJ2-3,CSVLAGGLTDTQYF,TGCAGCGTTCTGGCGGGGGGGCTAACAGATACGCAGTATTTT
TRBV7-9,NA,few,TRBJ2-3,CASSRWAGVRDTQYF,TGTGCCAGCAGCCGCTGGGCAGGGGTTAGGGATACGCAGTATTTT
TRBV5-6,NA,few,TRBJ1-2,CASSALERAQYGYTF,TGTGCCAGCAGCGCACTAGAACGGGCTCAATATGGCTACACCTTC
TRBV5-1,NA,NA,TRBJ2-7,CASSLGVVFSGEQYF,TGCGCCAGCAGCTTGGGTGTGGTCTTCTCCGGGGAGCAGTACTTC
TRBV5-1,NA,few,TRBJ1-2,CASSLDRANGYTF,TGCGCCAGCAGCTTGGACAGGGCCAATGGCTACACCTTC